The rows below give T cell receptor beta chains drawn from one sample of a study of shared clonotypes between healthy human individuals. Sequencing used immunoSEQ multiplex PCR; TCRdb keeps in-frame clones, though not all of them. In the table there are about 710,000 clones, 73% of which are singletons. The sequencing input was memory CD4+ T cells sorted from blood. The receptors stem from a woman in her 30s in good health. The CDR3 runs from the conserved cysteine through the conserved F or W. A D gene is named only where the DNA matches it firmly. Clone size, where shown, is once, few, many, or a class for clones that have expanded.

CDR3 protein	CDR3 DNA	clone size	D gene	V gene	J gene
CASSHGERVGYTF	TGCGCCAGCAGTCACGGGGAGAGGGTTGGCTACACCTTC	.	.	TRBV5-1	TRBJ1-2
CASSLSGGTYEQYF	TGCGCCAGCAGCTTGTCGGGCGGAACCTACGAGCAGTACTTC	.	.	TRBV5-1	TRBJ2-7
CASSPRTGEPQHF	TGTGCCAGCTCACCACGGACAGGGGAGCCCCAGCATTTT	.	TRBD1	TRBV18	TRBJ1-5
CASSYQGPGETQYF	TGTGCCAGCAGTTACCAGGGTCCAGGGGAGACCCAGTACTTC	.	.	TRBV6-5	TRBJ2-5
CASSQEDRKETQYF	TGCGCCAGCAGCCAAGAAGACAGGAAAGAGACCCAGTACTTC	.	.	TRBV4-1	TRBJ2-5
CASSSSGLAGVLSSYNEQFF	TGTGCCAGCAGCTCCTCGGGACTAGCGGGAGTCTTGAGCTCCTACAATGAGCAGTTCTTC	.	TRBD2	TRBV4-2	TRBJ2-1
CASSGRRTDSYEQYF	TGTGCCAGCAGTGGACGTCGTACGGACTCCTACGAGCAGTACTTC	.	.	TRBV11-2	TRBJ2-7
CASSNYKNTEAFF	TGTGCCAGCAGCAATTACAAGAACACTGAAGCTTTCTTT	many	.	TRBV6-5	TRBJ1-1
CASSLLATSPSYNEQFF	TGTGCCAGCAGCTTATTGGCGACGTCACCCTCCTACAATGAGCAGTTCTTC	.	.	TRBV7-3	TRBJ2-1
CASSPPTSGRGEQYF	TGTGCCAGCAGCCCGCCTACCAGCGGGAGGGGCGAGCAGTACTTC	.	TRBD2	TRBV5-4	TRBJ2-7
CASSLTPASDRELYGYTF	TGTGCCAGCAGCTTAACCCCCGCATCGGACAGGGAGTTGTATGGCTACACCTTC	.	TRBD1	TRBV13	TRBJ1-2
CASSQDIPGKGQPQHF	TGTGCCAGCAGCCAAGATATCCCGGGGAAGGGGCAGCCCCAGCATTTT	once	.	TRBV4-2	TRBJ1-5
CASSYWGGQGGYTF	TGTGCCAGCAGTTACTGGGGGGGGCAAGGCGGCTACACCTTC	.	.	TRBV6-5	TRBJ1-2
CASRPRFSGNTIYF	TGTGCCAGCAGACCGCGGTTCTCTGGAAACACCATATATTTT	few	.	TRBV6-5	TRBJ1-3
CSTRTSWDEQFF	TGCAGCACACGGACTAGCTGGGATGAGCAGTTCTTC	.	TRBD2	TRBV29-1	TRBJ2-1
CASSDRLKFSTYEQYF	TGCGCCAGCAGTGACAGACTTAAATTCTCCACCTACGAGCAGTACTTC	.	.	TRBV10-2	TRBJ2-7
CASRRGQGGKETQYF	TGTGCCAGCAGACGCGGACAGGGGGGGAAAGAGACCCAGTACTTC	.	TRBD1	TRBV28	TRBJ2-5
CASSLNRGRHQPQHF	TGTGCCAGTAGCCTTAACAGGGGGCGTCATCAGCCCCAGCATTTT	.	TRBD1	TRBV19	TRBJ1-5
CASSQLQGAPGELFF	TGTGCCAGCAGTCAACTACAGGGGGCCCCCGGGGAGCTGTTTTTT	.	TRBD1	TRBV6-5	TRBJ2-2
CSVRARRDTDTQYF	TGCAGCGTGAGGGCAAGGAGAGACACAGATACGCAGTATTTT	.	.	TRBV29-1	TRBJ2-3
CASSEALRQAHEQYF	TGTGCCAGCAGTGAAGCGCTTAGGCAGGCTCACGAGCAGTACTTC	.	.	TRBV2	TRBJ2-7
CASNREGSNQPQHF	TGTGCCAGCAATCGGGAGGGGAGCAATCAGCCCCAGCATTTT	.	.	TRBV2	TRBJ1-5
CATSRDILLDTQYF	TGTGCCACCAGCAGAGACATCCTCTTAGATACGCAGTATTTT	few	.	TRBV15	TRBJ2-3
CASSDGQGALEKLFF	TGTGCCAGCAGTGACGGACAGGGGGCTTTAGAAAAACTGTTTTTT	.	TRBD1	TRBV7-9	TRBJ1-4
CASHPSGRITYEQYF	TGTGCCAGCCATCCTAGCGGGCGGATAACCTACGAGCAGTACTTC	.	TRBD2	TRBV6-5	TRBJ2-7
CASSQKGSPSGIVVDTQYF	TGTGCCAGCAGCCAAAAAGGCTCCCCTAGCGGGATCGTCGTCGATACGCAGTATTTT	.	TRBD2	TRBV4-2	TRBJ2-3
CASSQPGQGKAGELFF	TGCGCCAGCAGCCAACCGGGACAGGGAAAGGCCGGGGAGCTGTTTTTT	once	TRBD1	TRBV4-1	TRBJ2-2
CASGSDRNTEAFF	TGCGCCAGCGGGAGCGACAGGAACACTGAAGCTTTCTTT	.	.	TRBV5-1	TRBJ1-1
CSVGDTNQPQHF	TGCAGCGTTGGGGACACCAATCAGCCCCAGCATTTT	.	.	TRBV29-1	TRBJ1-5
CASSPLGGRVDEKLFF	TGTGCCAGCAGCCCGCTGGGGGGCCGAGTCGATGAAAAACTGTTTTTT	.	.	TRBV7-6	TRBJ1-4
CASTHLPNRGRDEKLFF	TGTGCCAGCACCCACCTACCAAACAGGGGGCGAGATGAAAAACTGTTTTTT	.	TRBD1	TRBV27	TRBJ1-4
CASSPRGGNTEAFF	TGTGCCAGCAGTCCCAGGGGCGGAAACACTGAAGCTTTCTTT	.	.	TRBV6-1	TRBJ1-1
CASNGGLGYNEQFF	TGTGCCAGCAATGGGGGACTGGGGTACAATGAGCAGTTCTTC	.	.	TRBV2	TRBJ2-1
CASILGQGGEQYF	TGTGCCAGCATTCTGGGACAGGGGGGCGAGCAGTACTTC	.	TRBD1	TRBV2	TRBJ2-7
CASNVGTTEAFF	TGTGCCAGCAACGTGGGGACCACCGAAGCTTTCTTT	once	.	TRBV7-2	TRBJ1-1
CASIKDRVGSYEQYF	TGTGCCAGCATAAAAGACAGGGTGGGCTCCTACGAGCAGTACTTC	.	TRBD1	TRBV28	TRBJ2-7
CASSVGVEQYF	TGTGCCAGCAGCGTGGGAGTCGAGCAGTACTTC	once	.	TRBV11-2	TRBJ2-7
CASRSRGTGINYGYTF	TGCGCCAGCAGGTCTAGGGGTACAGGAATCAACTATGGCTACACCTTC	once	.	TRBV5-1	TRBJ1-2
CASSSGQDSNQPQHF	TGTGCCAGCAGTTCAGGGCAAGATAGCAATCAGCCCCAGCATTTT	.	.	TRBV6-1	TRBJ1-5
CASSDFVRASTGTEAFF	TGTGCCAGCAGTGACTTTGTTCGGGCCTCCACGGGGACTGAAGCTTTCTTT	.	.	TRBV6-1	TRBJ1-1
CASSPTPEETQYF	TGTGCCAGCAGTCCGACACCGGAAGAGACCCAGTACTTC	.	.	TRBV27	TRBJ2-5
CASGTSGLVQEQFF	TGTGCCAGCGGAACTAGCGGACTCGTCCAGGAGCAGTTCTTC	once	TRBD2	TRBV6-6	TRBJ2-1
CAISEFGGQREKETQYF	TGTGCCATCAGTGAGTTTGGGGGTCAGCGGGAGAAAGAGACCCAGTACTTC	once	TRBD2	TRBV10-3	TRBJ2-5
CASSLNTEAFF	TGTGCCAGCAGCTTAAACACTGAAGCTTTCTTT	.	.	TRBV13	TRBJ1-1
CASSSYDRGGNEAFF	TGTGCCAGCAGCTCGTATGACAGGGGAGGCAATGAAGCTTTCTTT	.	TRBD1	TRBV7-2	TRBJ1-1
CASSTPGTGKTEAFF	TGCGCCAGCAGCACCCCCGGGACAGGGAAGACTGAAGCTTTCTTT	.	TRBD1	TRBV10-2	TRBJ1-1
CASSSGVGTETQYF	TGCGCCAGCAGCTCGGGAGTCGGTACCGAGACCCAGTACTTC	once	.	TRBV5-1	TRBJ2-5
CASKPSGTGANVLTF	TGTGCCAGCAAGCCGTCAGGGACGGGGGCCAACGTCCTGACTTTC	.	.	TRBV2	TRBJ2-6
CASSGGPNYGYTF	TGTGCCAGCAGCGGGGGACCAAACTATGGCTACACCTTC	.	.	TRBV7-3	TRBJ1-2
CASSVQGADGNTIYF	TGCGCCAGCAGCGTACAGGGGGCTGATGGAAACACCATATATTTT	few	TRBD1	TRBV5-1	TRBJ1-3
CASSFTGGTYNEQFF	TGCGCCAGCAGCTTCACCGGGGGAACCTACAATGAGCAGTTCTTC	.	.	TRBV5-1	TRBJ2-1
CASSFRQGGSYNEQFF	TGTGCCAGCAGCTTTAGACAGGGTGGCTCCTACAATGAGCAGTTCTTC	.	TRBD1	TRBV5-6	TRBJ2-1
CASSATSVSTDTQYF	TGTGCCAGCAGCGCGACTAGCGTTAGCACAGATACGCAGTATTTT	.	TRBD2	TRBV7-3	TRBJ2-3
CASSYEGGTNTEAFF	TGTGCCAGCAGTTACGAAGGGGGCACGAACACTGAAGCTTTCTTT	.	TRBD1	TRBV6-5	TRBJ1-1
CASSRAGDDGEQYF	TGTGCCAGCAGCCGGGCGGGAGATGACGGCGAGCAGTACTTC	.	TRBD2	TRBV9	TRBJ2-7
CASRKDRVEKLFF	TGTGCCAGCAGAAAAGACAGGGTTGAAAAACTGTTTTTT	.	TRBD1	TRBV7-8	TRBJ1-4
CASSMVGVLSGANVLTF	TGTGCCAGTAGTATGGTAGGGGTTCTCTCTGGGGCCAACGTCCTGACTTTC	many	.	TRBV19	TRBJ2-6
CASREGVVQETQYF	TGTGCCAGCAGGGAGGGAGTGGTTCAAGAGACCCAGTACTTC	.	.	TRBV7-8	TRBJ2-5
CASSGRTGTAANTEAFF	TGCGCCAGCAGCGGCCGGACAGGGACGGCAGCGAACACTGAAGCTTTCTTT	.	TRBD1	TRBV5-1	TRBJ1-1